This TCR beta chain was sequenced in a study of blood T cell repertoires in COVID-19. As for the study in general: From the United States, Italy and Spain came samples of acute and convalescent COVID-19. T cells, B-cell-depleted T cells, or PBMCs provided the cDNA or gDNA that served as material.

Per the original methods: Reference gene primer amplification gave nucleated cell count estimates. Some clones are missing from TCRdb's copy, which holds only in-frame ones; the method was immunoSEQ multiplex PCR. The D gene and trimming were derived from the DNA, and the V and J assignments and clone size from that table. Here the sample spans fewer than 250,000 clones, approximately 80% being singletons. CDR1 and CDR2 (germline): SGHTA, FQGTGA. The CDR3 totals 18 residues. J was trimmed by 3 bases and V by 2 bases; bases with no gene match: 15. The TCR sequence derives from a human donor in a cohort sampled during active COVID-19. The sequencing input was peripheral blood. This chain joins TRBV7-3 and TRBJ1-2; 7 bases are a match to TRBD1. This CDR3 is CASSLFGGTERGDYGYTF. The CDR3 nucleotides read TGTGCCAGCAGCTTATTTGGCGGGACAGAACGAGGGGACTATGGCTACACCTTC.